The entry below gives a single TCR beta chain sequence along with its context. Assay: immunoSEQ multiplex PCR; the TCRdb copy retains only in-frame clones and omits some. Seen here are approximately 300,000 clones, approximately 87% observed once, and the top ten hold about 5.7%. These data belong to a study of blood T cell repertoires in COVID-19. In the study overall: T cells, B-cell-depleted T cells, or PBMCs provided the cDNA or gDNA that served as material.

Cohort 3 donors counted as recovered after two negative PCRs, clearance, or resolved symptoms. CDR3 length: 13 amino acids. From germline, CDR1 is ENHRY and CDR2 SYGVKD. Trimming shortened V by 3 bases and J by 6 bases, and 11 bases separated the two germline ends. The sequenced sample consisted of PBMCs or T cells enriched from blood (not recorded which). The rearrangement links TRBV10-3 to TRBJ1-2, with unresolved D. The TCR originated in a young woman who had recovered from COVID-19. The CDR3 DNA is TGTGCCATCAGTGATTTGGAACAGAATGGCTACACCTTC. This codes for CAISDLEQNGYTF.